This T cell receptor beta chain was documented in a study of molecular identifiers for immune sequencing clone quantification. A few counts support this clonotype. No antigen is known for it. Findings and caveats of the study: Over 98% of effector molecules, but under 1% in naive cells, were held by clones with more than 20 RNA copies.

The CDR3 runs to 18 residues. V trimming: 1 base; J trimming: 4 bases; junction bases outside the gene matches: 12. Germline V gives CDR1 LNHNV, CDR2 YYDKDF (reference sequence). TCRdb processed the PCR reads anew with MiXCR; each CDR3 protein has one entry. This sample has about 630,000 distinct CDR3 sequences, with about 25% found just once. Source material: naive CD8+ T cells from blood, with Jurkat cell RNA spiked in. Subset given: FACS-sorted CD8+CD4-CCR7+CD45RA+ naive T cells. The source is a human donor in good health. Some libraries in this study had Jurkat cell RNA spiked in. The rearrangement links TRBV15 to TRBJ2-2; 7 nucleotides agree with TRBD1. DNA for the CDR3: TGTGCCACCAGCAGAGCTCACAAATCGGACAGGCGCACCGGGGAGCTGTTTTTT. Amino acids: CATSRAHKSDRRTGELFF.